The 8 T cell receptor beta chains in this list originate from one sample, sequenced in a study of blood T cells in healthy people across ages. The authors ran a second PCR of 7 to 11 cycles using a sample-barcoded 5' primer and a J-beta primer mix. MiXCR was run by TCRdb on the 5' RACE reads, yielding one entry per CDR3 protein. The sample records 700,000 to 900,000 distinct CDR3 sequences, roughly 50% being singletons. Sequenced input: blood. The receptors were sampled from a man older than 75 in good health.

The chain recombines TRBV6-5 with TRBJ2-7, with TRBD2 identical over 8 bases. V shed 0 bases, J shed 7 bases, and the junction held 17 bases outside the gene matches. This CDR3 has 18 residues. Germline lookup yields CDR1 MNHEY and CDR2 SVGAGI. CDR3 DNA: TGTGCCAGCAGTTACTCTTTCGCGGGGGGAGACTCCTACAATGAGCAGTACTTC. It yields the protein CASSYSFAGGDSYNEQYF.

The rearrangement uses TRBV30 and TRBJ1-2, with 8 bases fitting TRBD1. The germline gives CDR1 GTSNPN, CDR2 SVGIG (reference sequence). Trimming removed 0 bases from V and 7 bases from J; junction bases left unmatched: 4. The CDR3 sequence is 13 residues long. CDR3 coding DNA: TGTGCCTGGAGTGTAGGGCAGGGGGCTGGCTACACCTTC. Translating it yields CAWSVGQGAGYTF.

V and J are TRBV20-1 and TRBJ2-1, with 9 bases identical to TRBD2. Germline V lookup: CDR1 DFQATT, CDR2 SNEGSKA (reference sequence). The V gene end was trimmed by 6 bases and the J gene end by 0 bases; junction bases not matched to a gene: 9. The CDR3 sequence is 16 residues long. The CDR3 region has the DNA TGCAGTGCCCGAACGACTAGCGGTTACTCCTACAATGAGCAGTTCTTC. It translates to CSARTTSGYSYNEQFF.

Only a few counts were recorded for this clonotype. The gene calls are TRBV29-1 and TRBJ2-4, with 8 positions matching TRBD1. The CDR3 is made up of 12 amino acids. The V and J ends lost 5 bases and 6 bases, in that order; junction bases with no gene match: 3. Germline V lookup: CDR1 SQVTM, CDR2 ANQGSEA. CDR3 loop: CSVSGTGNIQYF. CDR3 DNA: TGCAGCGTTTCCGGGACAGGAAACATTCAGTACTTC.

As to this clonotype: The germline gene is not matched at one end of the junction; a read error may be the cause. The V call is TRBV29-1, the J call TRBJ2-3; D is uncertain. Germline V gene lookup returns CDR1 SQVTM and CDR2 ANQGSEA. The CDR3 extends over 12 amino acids. The CDR3 loop reads CSVLTGTDTRYF. DNA of the CDR3: TGCAGCGTGTTAACGGGCACAGATACGCGGTATTTT.

The CDR3 sequence is CASSSRGTGNEKLFF. The DNA for the CDR3 is TGTGCCAGCAGCTCGAGAGGGACAGGCAATGAAAAACTGTTTTTT. The chain recombines TRBV7-2 with TRBJ1-4; TRBD1 matches 8 bases. The CDR3 runs 15 residues. Looked up from germline, CDR1 is SGHTA and CDR2 is FQGNSA. Trimming cost V 4 bases and J 5 bases; bases outside gene matches: 6.

Regarding this clonotype: A single base separates this from a much larger clone, so it may be a read error. The chain recombines TRBV10-3 with TRBJ2-7, with D perhaps matching TRBD1 (5 bases). Trimming left V 6 bases short and J 5 bases short, with 11 bases between. CDR1 is ENHRY and CDR2 is SYGVKD in the germline V gene. This CDR3 contains 12 residues. This CDR3 is CAIREKGNEQYF. DNA for the CDR3: TGTGCCATCAGGGAAAAGGGGAACGAGCAGTACTTC.

This chain connects TRBV20-1 to TRBJ2-1; D might be TRBD1 or TRBD2, each matching 6 bases. CDR1 DFQATT and CDR2 SNEGSKA come from the germline V gene (reference sequence). This CDR3 is 15 amino acids long. Deletions cut 0 bases from V and 8 bases from J, with 17 bases between. CDR3 DNA sequence: TGCAGTGCTAGAGATCCCGGAGGGGGTGTGGATGAGCAGTTCTTC. It is translated as CSARDPGGGVDEQFF.